The source of this T cell receptor beta chain is a study of siplizumab effects on memory and regulatory T cells (dated by TCRdb to the late 2010s). Study-wide context: The study looked at the effect of siplizumab, an anti-CD2 antibody, on alloreactive T-cell subsets in allogeneic mixed lymphocyte reactions made from human PBMCs.

Concerning this clone itself: What antigen it recognizes has not been identified. At one end the junction does not follow the germline gene, possibly because of a read error. This sample also contains other DNA sequences that code for the same CDR3.

Library preparation was by the immunoSEQ multiplex PCR assay. The deep sequencing platform assayed 80,000 to 100,000 TCR templates per sample. Genomic DNA extracted from sorted T cells was used for TCRbeta CDR3 sequencing. Concerning the study's data processing: The R programming language was used for clonal analysis of TCRbeta CDR3 data. Alloreactive CD4+ and CD8+ clones were defined by comparing unstimulated samples with post-reaction CFSE-low samples. Alloreactive CD4+ clones were assigned to regulatory or non-regulatory origin by matching sequences to sorted unstimulated Treg and non-Treg repertoires. TCRdb's version of the immuneACCESS table is confined to in-frame rearrangements and falls short of the full clone set. An unresolved V gene accounts for under half of the shortfall where checked; the remainder is of unknown origin. V, J and clone size are those of that table, while D and trimming were read from the DNA. The table for this sample lists approximately 92,000 clones; roughly 94% of them were counted only once. The top ten hold roughly 1.3% of the sample.

Sorted unstimulated T cells and proliferating T cells recovered from mixed lymphocyte reactions were subjected to TCRbeta CDR3 sequencing. Fresh whole blood from roughly 10 HLA-typed healthy donors was used to isolate PBMCs. To map where alloreactive clones came from, unstimulated CD4+ non-regulatory T cells were FACS-sorted. What the research found in general, with its limitations: Because sequences at frequencies below about 10^-5 were poorly captured, only a minor fraction of alloreactive clones could be mapped back to unstimulated subsets. The cumulative frequency of alloreactive sequences that could be traced back to unstimulated CD4+ memory T cells was significantly reduced by siplizumab. Greater diversity appeared to be present in unstimulated naive T cells than in memory T cells, and a substantial contribution to the alloresponse seemed to be made by naive cells. A naive or memory phenotype could not be assigned to roughly 75-95% of proliferating CD4+ or CD8+ clones. Whether proliferating Tregs from siplizumab cultures actually had suppressive function was not functionally confirmed. Among mappable alloreactive CD4+ clones, an average Treg-derived fraction of about 69% was observed with siplizumab, compared with roughly 27% in control reactions.

Specimen: non-Treg CD4+ T cells sorted from blood. The cell subset or site label of this sample denotes: FACS-sorted unstimulated CD4+ non-regulatory T cells. The clonotype comes from a human donor in good health.

The CDR3 reads CASSLTPVLDTGELFF. Read as DNA, the sequence is TGTGCCAGCAGCTTAACCCCGGTGTTAGACACCGGGGAGCTGTTTTTC. Recombination linked TRBV7-3 to TRBJ2-2, with a weak D call of TRBD2 (5 bases match). Sequences SGHTA (CDR1) and FQGTGA (CDR2) are obtained from the germline V gene. The CDR3 numbers 16 residues from cysteine through phenylalanine. Kept here is only the CDR3 DNA, which spans 48 bases and is read in frame from base 1.